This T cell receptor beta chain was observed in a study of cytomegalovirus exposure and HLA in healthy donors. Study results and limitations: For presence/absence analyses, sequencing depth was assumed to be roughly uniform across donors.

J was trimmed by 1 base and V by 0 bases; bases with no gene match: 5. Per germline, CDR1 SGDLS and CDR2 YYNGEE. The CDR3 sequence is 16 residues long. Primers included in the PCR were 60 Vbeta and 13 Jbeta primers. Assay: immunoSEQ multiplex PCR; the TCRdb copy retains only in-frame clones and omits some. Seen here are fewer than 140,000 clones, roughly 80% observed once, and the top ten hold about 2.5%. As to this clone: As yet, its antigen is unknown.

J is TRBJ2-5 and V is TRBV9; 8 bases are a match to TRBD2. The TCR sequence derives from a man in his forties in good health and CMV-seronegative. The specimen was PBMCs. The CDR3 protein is CASSVATGGGQETQYF. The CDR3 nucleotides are TGTGCCAGCAGCGTAGCTACGGGAGGGGGCCAAGAGACCCAGTACTTC.